This TCR beta chain stems from a study of T cell changes during pregnancy in multiple sclerosis. TCRdb's table, derived via immunoSEQ multiplex PCR, lists solely in-frame clones and lacks some. The repertoire holds tens of thousands of clones, with just over 90% as singletons. Germline-derived CDR1 and CDR2 are PRHDT and FYEKMQ (reference sequence). V lost 4 bases to trimming and J lost 1 base; unmatched junction nucleotides: 7. This CDR3 is 17 amino acids long. The rearrangement uses TRBV13 and TRBJ2-3; TRBD2 agrees at 11 bases. Sequenced here: CD8+ T cells from peripheral blood mononuclear cells, sampled after pregnancy. The clonotype comes from a female donor with multiple sclerosis, enrolled in a pregnancy study. CDR3: CASSSPPTSGGTDTQYF. CDR3 bases: TGTGCCAGCAGCTCCCCACCGACTAGCGGGGGCACAGATACGCAGTATTTT.